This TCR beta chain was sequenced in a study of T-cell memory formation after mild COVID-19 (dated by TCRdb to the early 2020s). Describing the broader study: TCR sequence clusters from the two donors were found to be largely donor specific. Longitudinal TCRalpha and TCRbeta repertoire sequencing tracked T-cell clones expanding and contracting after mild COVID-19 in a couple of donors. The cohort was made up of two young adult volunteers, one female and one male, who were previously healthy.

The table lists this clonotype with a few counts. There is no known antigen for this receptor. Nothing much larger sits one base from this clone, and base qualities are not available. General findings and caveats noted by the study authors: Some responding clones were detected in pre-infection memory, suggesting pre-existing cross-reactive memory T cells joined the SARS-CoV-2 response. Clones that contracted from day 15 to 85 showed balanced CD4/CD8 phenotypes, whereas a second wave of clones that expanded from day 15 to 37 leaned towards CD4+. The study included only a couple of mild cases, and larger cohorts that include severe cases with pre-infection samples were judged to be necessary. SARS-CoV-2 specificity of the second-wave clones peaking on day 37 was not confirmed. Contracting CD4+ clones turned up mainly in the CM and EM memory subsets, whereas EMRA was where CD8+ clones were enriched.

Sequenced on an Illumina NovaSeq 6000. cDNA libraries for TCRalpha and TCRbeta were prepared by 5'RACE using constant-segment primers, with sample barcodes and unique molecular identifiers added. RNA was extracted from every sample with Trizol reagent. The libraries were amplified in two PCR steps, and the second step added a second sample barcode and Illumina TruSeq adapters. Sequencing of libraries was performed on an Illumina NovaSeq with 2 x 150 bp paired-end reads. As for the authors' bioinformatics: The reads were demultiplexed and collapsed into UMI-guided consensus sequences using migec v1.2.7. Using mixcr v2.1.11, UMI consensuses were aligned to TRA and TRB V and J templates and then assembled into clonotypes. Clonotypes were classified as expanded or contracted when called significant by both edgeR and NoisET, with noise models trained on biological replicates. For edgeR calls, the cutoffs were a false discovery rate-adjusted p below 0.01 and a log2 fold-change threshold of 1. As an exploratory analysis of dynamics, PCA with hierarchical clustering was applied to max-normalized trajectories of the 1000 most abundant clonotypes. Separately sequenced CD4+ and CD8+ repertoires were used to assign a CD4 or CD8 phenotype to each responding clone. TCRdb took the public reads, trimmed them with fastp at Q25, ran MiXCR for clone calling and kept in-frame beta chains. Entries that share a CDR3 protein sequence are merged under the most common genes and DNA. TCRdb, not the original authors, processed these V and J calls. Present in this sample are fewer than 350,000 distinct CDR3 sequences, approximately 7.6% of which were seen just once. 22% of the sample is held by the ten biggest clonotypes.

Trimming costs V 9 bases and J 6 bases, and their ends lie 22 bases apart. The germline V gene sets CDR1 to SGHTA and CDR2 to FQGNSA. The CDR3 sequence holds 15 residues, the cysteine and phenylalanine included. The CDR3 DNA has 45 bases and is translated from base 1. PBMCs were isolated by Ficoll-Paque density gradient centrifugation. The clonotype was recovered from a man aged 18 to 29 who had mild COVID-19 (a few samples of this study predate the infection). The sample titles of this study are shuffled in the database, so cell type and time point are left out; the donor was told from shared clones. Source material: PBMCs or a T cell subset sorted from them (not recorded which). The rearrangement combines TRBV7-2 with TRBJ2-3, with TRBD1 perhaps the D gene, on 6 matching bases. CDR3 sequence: CASAPTGFNVDTQYF. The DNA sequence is TGTGCCAGTGCCCCAACAGGGTTTAATGTGGATACGCAGTATTTT.